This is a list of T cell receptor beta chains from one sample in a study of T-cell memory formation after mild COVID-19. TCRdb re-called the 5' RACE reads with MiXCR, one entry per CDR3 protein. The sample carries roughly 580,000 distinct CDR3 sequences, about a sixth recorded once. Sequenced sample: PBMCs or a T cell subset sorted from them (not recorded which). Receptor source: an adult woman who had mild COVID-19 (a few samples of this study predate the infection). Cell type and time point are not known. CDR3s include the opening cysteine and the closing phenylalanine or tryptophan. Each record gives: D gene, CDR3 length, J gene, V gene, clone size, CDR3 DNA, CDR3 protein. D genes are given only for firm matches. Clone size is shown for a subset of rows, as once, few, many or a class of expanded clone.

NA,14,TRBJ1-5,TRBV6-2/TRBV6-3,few,TGTGCCAGCAGCCCCCGTTATAGCAATCAGCCCCAGCATTTT,CASSPRYSNQPQHF
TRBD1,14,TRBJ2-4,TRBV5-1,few,TGCGCCAGCAGCTCACGACAGGGGGCAGACATTCAGTACTTC,CASSSRQGADIQYF
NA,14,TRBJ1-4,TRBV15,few,TGTGCCACCAGCAGTCGGCAGATGGATGAAAAACTGTTTTTT,CATSSRQMDEKLFF
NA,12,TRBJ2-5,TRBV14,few,TGTGCCAGCAGCCAAGATCGAACGATAGGATACTTC,CASSQDRTIGYF
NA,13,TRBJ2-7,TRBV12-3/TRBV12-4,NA,TGTGCCAGCAGTTTGGTGATAAAGGCCGAGCAGTACTTC,CASSLVIKAEQYF
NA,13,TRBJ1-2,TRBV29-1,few,TGCAGCGTCCCCGGGGGCGAGTCCTATGGCTACACCTTC,CSVPGGESYGYTF
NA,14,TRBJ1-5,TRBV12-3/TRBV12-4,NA,TGTGCCAGCAATAGGGACAATAGCAATCAGCCCCAGCATTTT,CASNRDNSNQPQHF
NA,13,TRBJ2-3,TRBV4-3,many,TGCGCCAGCAGCCAGCTGAGGGACGATACGCAGTATTTT,CASSQLRDDTQYF
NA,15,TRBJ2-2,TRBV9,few,TGTGCCAGCAGCGACCAGATAACGAACACCGGGGAGCTGTTTTTT,CASSDQITNTGELFF
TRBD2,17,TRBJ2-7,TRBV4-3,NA,TGCGCCAGCAGCCATCAGCAAGGACTAGCGGGAAGGATCGAGCAGTACTTC,CASSHQQGLAGRIEQYF
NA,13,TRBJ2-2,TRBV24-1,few,TGTGCCACCAGTGGTTCAGGGGTCGGGGAGCTGTTTTTT,CATSGSGVGELFF
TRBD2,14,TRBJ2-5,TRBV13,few,TGTGCCAGCAGCCCGAACGGACTAGTTGAGACCCAGTACTTC,CASSPNGLVETQYF
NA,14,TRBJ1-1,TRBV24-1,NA,TGTGCCACCAGCCCTGGGGCCGCGAACACTGAAGCTTTCTTT,CATSPGAANTEAFF
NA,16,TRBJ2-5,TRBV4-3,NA,TGCGCCAGCAGCCAAGCTCCCGATAAAGGGGTAGGGACCCAGTACTTC,CASSQAPDKGVGTQYF
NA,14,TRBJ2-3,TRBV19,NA,TGTGCCAGTAGTATAGGAGTTGGAACAGATACGCAGTATTTT,CASSIGVGTDTQYF
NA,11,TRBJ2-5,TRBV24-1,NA,TGTGCCACCAGATGGGGCGAGACCCAGTACTTC,CATRWGETQYF
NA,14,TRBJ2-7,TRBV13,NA,TGTGCCAGCAGCTTGACTAGACGAGGGTACGAGCAGTACTTC,CASSLTRRGYEQYF
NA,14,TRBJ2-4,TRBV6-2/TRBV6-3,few,TGTGCCAGCACCCCCGACTCTGCTAAAAACATTCAGTACTTC,CASTPDSAKNIQYF
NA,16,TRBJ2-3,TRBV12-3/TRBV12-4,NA,TGTGCCAGCAGTCACTCCCAGAAATCTAGCACAGATACGCAGTATTTT,CASSHSQKSSTDTQYF
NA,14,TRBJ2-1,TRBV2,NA,TGTGCCAGCAGACTACAAGCGAGGTACAATGAGCAGTTCTTC,CASRLQARYNEQFF
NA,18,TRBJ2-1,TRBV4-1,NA,TGCGCCAGCAGCCAGGTTAGGGGGGGGCCGGGAGCTTACAATGAGCAGTTCTTC,CASSQVRGGPGAYNEQFF
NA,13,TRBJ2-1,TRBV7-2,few,TGTGCCAGCAGCCCAGTGGGAGGCGGTGAGCAGTTCTTC,CASSPVGGGEQFF
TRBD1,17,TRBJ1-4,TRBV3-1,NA,TGTGCCAGCAGCCAAGATCGGGGGACAGGATTGAATGAAAAACTGTTTTTT,CASSQDRGTGLNEKLFF
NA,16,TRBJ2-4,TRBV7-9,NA,TGTGCCAGCAGCTTAGCGCTTACCAGGGTCCGAAACATTCAGTACTTC,CASSLALTRVRNIQYF
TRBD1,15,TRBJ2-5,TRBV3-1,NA,TGTGCCAGCAGCCACCGGACAGGGAGCTGGGAGACCCAGTACTTC,CASSHRTGSWETQYF
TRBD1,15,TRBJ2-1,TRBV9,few,TGTGCCAGCAGCGTAGGGTCGCAGGGGGTCAATGAGCAGTTCTTC,CASSVGSQGVNEQFF
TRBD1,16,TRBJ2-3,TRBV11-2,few,TGTGCCAGCAGCCGGCCTAGGACAGGGGTTCGGGATACGCAGTATTTT,CASSRPRTGVRDTQYF
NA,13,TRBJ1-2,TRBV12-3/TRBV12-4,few,TGTGCCAGCAGTTTGGGCAGGGGAATTGGCTACACCTTC,CASSLGRGIGYTF
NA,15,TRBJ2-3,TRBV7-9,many,TGTGCCAGCAGCCCTAGGGGGGCCGGGAAAGATACGCAGTATTTT,CASSPRGAGKDTQYF
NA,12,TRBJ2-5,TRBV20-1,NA,TGCAGTGCTAGTCTCCCCGGAGGGACCCAGTACTTC,CSASLPGGTQYF
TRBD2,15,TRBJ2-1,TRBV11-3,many,TGTGCCAGCAGCTTAGGGACTAGCGGGAGGAATGAGCAGTTCTTC,CASSLGTSGRNEQFF